A selection of T cell receptor beta chains follows, all from one sample in a study of T-cell memory formation after mild COVID-19. MiXCR was run by TCRdb on the 5' RACE reads, yielding one entry per CDR3 protein. This sample has about 290,000 distinct CDR3 sequences, with roughly 15% found just once. The sequenced sample was PBMCs or a T cell subset sorted from them (not recorded which). All receptors derive from a man aged 18-30 years who had mild COVID-19 (a few samples of this study predate the infection). Cell type and time point are not known. The CDR3 runs from the conserved cysteine through the conserved F or W. Fields, in order: V gene, J gene, D gene, clone size, CDR3 protein, CDR3 DNA. A D gene is named only where the DNA matches it firmly. Size is omitted from some rows. Given values are once, few, many or a class for expanded clones.

>TRBV30|TRBJ1-5|-|-
CAWSKGRIQPQHF
TGTGCCTGGAGTAAGGGGCGGATTCAGCCCCAGCATTTT
>TRBV4-1|TRBJ2-2|-|few
CASRFAGELFF
TGCGCCAGCAGATTTGCCGGGGAGCTGTTTTTT
>TRBV6-2/TRBV6-3|TRBJ1-6|-|-
CASSPSVGSPLHF
TGTGCCAGCAGTCCGTCGGTCGGTTCACCCCTCCACTTT
>TRBV5-1|TRBJ1-4|TRBD1|-
CASSPGQDNEKLFF
TGCGCCAGCAGTCCGGGACAGGATAATGAAAAACTGTTTTTT
>TRBV9|TRBJ1-6|-|few
CASSVEGQTYSPLHF
TGTGCCAGCAGCGTAGAAGGACAGACGTATTCACCCCTCCACTTT
>TRBV6-2/TRBV6-3|TRBJ1-5|TRBD1|few
CASSHRDRPPQPQHF
TGTGCCAGCAGTCACCGGGACAGGCCACCCCAGCCCCAGCATTTT
>TRBV6-2/TRBV6-3|TRBJ2-7|TRBD1|-
CASSIDSPGQGSSYEQYF
TGTGCCAGCAGTATAGATTCTCCGGGACAGGGTAGCTCCTACGAGCAGTACTTC
>TRBV12-3/TRBV12-4|TRBJ2-1|TRBD2|few
CASSPPRLAWEQFF
TGTGCCAGCAGTCCGCCGAGACTAGCATGGGAGCAGTTCTTC
>TRBV10-3|TRBJ2-7|-|few
CAISESEQIGTYEQYF
TGTGCCATCAGTGAGTCAGAACAGATTGGTACCTACGAGCAGTACTTC
>TRBV4-3|TRBJ1-3|-|-
CASSQDIRQAEGNTIYF
TGCGCCAGCAGCCAAGATATCCGACAGGCTGAAGGAAACACCATATATTTT